This T cell receptor beta chain stems from a study of T cells after yellow fever vaccination. As TCR cDNA was made by 5'RACE template switching, a universal primer site and UMIs were added. One entry per CDR3 protein results from TCRdb running MiXCR on the 5' RACE reads. Altogether 550,000 to 750,000 distinct CDR3 sequences are present, approximately 13% being singletons, with the ten largest covering over 12%. The CDR3 has 13 residues. The V end lost 4 bases, the J end lost 6 bases, and 11 bases lay between the germline ends. This clonotype was observed a handful of times. The antigen is unknown. Findings of the study overall: Reappearance after the booster was observed for most primary-vaccination clones (around 95% CD4, roughly 88% CD8).

The sequenced sample was PBMCs, obtained on the day of the yellow fever booster vaccination. The chain employs TRBV12-3 or TRBV12-4 and TRBJ2-3, with D uncertain. This TCR came from a man aged 25 to 45 who received the YFV17D yellow fever vaccine. The CDR3 nucleotides read TGTGCCAGCAGTTCGGGCAGGAAGGATACGCAGTATTTT. It is translated as CASSSGRKDTQYF.